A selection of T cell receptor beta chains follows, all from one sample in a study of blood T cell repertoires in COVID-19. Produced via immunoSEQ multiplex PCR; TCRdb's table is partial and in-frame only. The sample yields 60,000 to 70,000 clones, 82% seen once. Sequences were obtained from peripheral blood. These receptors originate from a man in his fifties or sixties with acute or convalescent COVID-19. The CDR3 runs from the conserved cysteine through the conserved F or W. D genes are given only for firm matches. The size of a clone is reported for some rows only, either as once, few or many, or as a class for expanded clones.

cdr3_aa: CASGATSGNTIYF
cdr3_nt: TGTGCCAGCGGGGCGACCTCTGGAAACACCATATATTTT
j_call: TRBJ1-3
v_call: TRBV28
clone_size: -
d_call: -

cdr3_aa: CASSRQENYGYTF
cdr3_nt: TGTGCCAGCAGCCGACAGGAAAACTATGGCTACACCTTC
j_call: TRBJ1-2
v_call: TRBV6-2/TRBV6-3
clone_size: -
d_call: -

cdr3_aa: CASSWGQNSPLHF
cdr3_nt: TGTGCCAGCAGCTGGGGGCAGAATTCACCCCTCCACTTT
j_call: TRBJ1-6
v_call: TRBV5-6
clone_size: once
d_call: -

cdr3_aa: CASSYQTGSNQPQHF
cdr3_nt: TGTGCCAGCAGTTACCAGACAGGGAGCAATCAGCCCCAGCATTTT
j_call: TRBJ1-5
v_call: TRBV6-2/TRBV6-3
clone_size: -
d_call: TRBD1

cdr3_aa: CASSKGRANTEAFF
cdr3_nt: TGTGCCAGCAGTAAGGGCAGGGCCAACACTGAAGCTTTCTTT
j_call: TRBJ1-1
v_call: TRBV6-5
clone_size: -
d_call: -

cdr3_aa: CAISAETGIGQPQHF
cdr3_nt: TGTGCCATCAGTGCCGAGACAGGGATAGGGCAGCCCCAGCATTTT
j_call: TRBJ1-5
v_call: TRBV10-3
clone_size: -
d_call: TRBD1

cdr3_aa: CASSPRASNQPQHF
cdr3_nt: TGTGCCAGCAGCCCACGAGCCAGCAATCAGCCCCAGCATTTT
j_call: TRBJ1-5
v_call: TRBV6-2/TRBV6-3
clone_size: -
d_call: -

cdr3_aa: CATSGERRKAFF
cdr3_nt: TGTGCCACCAGCGGAGAGAGGAGAAAAGCTTTCTTT
j_call: TRBJ1-1
v_call: TRBV15
clone_size: -
d_call: -

cdr3_aa: CASSLGGDEQYF
cdr3_nt: TGTGCCAGCAGCTTAGGGGGCGACGAGCAGTACTTC
j_call: TRBJ2-7
v_call: TRBV7-9
clone_size: -
d_call: -

cdr3_aa: CASNTRQGSAKNIQYF
cdr3_nt: TGTGCCAGCAATACACGACAGGGAAGTGCCAAAAACATTCAGTACTTC
j_call: TRBJ2-4
v_call: TRBV6-6
clone_size: once
d_call: TRBD1

cdr3_aa: CASSNEGITEAFF
cdr3_nt: TGTGCCAGTAGTAATGAGGGTATCACTGAAGCTTTCTTT
j_call: TRBJ1-1
v_call: TRBV19
clone_size: -
d_call: -

cdr3_aa: CASSPGGQIYGYTF
cdr3_nt: TGTGCCAGCAGCCCCGGGGGACAGATTTATGGCTACACCTTC
j_call: TRBJ1-2
v_call: TRBV7-2
clone_size: -
d_call: TRBD1

cdr3_aa: CASTAGYTKPQHF
cdr3_nt: TGTGCCAGCACTGCAGGGTACACGAAGCCCCAGCATTTT
j_call: TRBJ1-5
v_call: TRBV6-5
clone_size: -
d_call: -

cdr3_aa: CASSGTSSYNEQFF
cdr3_nt: TGTGCCAGCAGCGGGACTAGCTCCTACAATGAGCAGTTCTTC
j_call: TRBJ2-1
v_call: TRBV5-4
clone_size: -
d_call: TRBD2

cdr3_aa: CASSSRGINSYEQYF
cdr3_nt: TGTGCCAGCAGCTCACGGGGGATCAACTCCTACGAGCAGTACTTC
j_call: TRBJ2-7
v_call: TRBV7-2
clone_size: few
d_call: -

cdr3_aa: CAWNRQETGELFF
cdr3_nt: TGTGCCTGGAATAGACAGGAAACCGGGGAGCTGTTTTTT
j_call: TRBJ2-2
v_call: TRBV30
clone_size: -
d_call: -

cdr3_aa: CASRSTGRYSNQPQHF
cdr3_nt: TGTGCCAGTAGGTCGACAGGCCGTTATAGCAATCAGCCCCAGCATTTT
j_call: TRBJ1-5
v_call: TRBV19
clone_size: once
d_call: -

cdr3_aa: CAWTPGGNTEAFF
cdr3_nt: TGTGCCTGGACCCCGGGAGGGAACACTGAAGCTTTCTTT
j_call: TRBJ1-1
v_call: TRBV30
clone_size: -
d_call: -

cdr3_aa: CASSLPEGGRRTEAFF
cdr3_nt: TGCGCCAGCAGCTTGCCCGAAGGGGGAAGAAGGACTGAAGCTTTCTTT
j_call: TRBJ1-1
v_call: TRBV5-1
clone_size: -
d_call: -

cdr3_aa: CASSQGGRGNYGYTF
cdr3_nt: TGCGCCAGCAGCCAAGGAGGACGGGGAAACTATGGCTACACCTTC
j_call: TRBJ1-2
v_call: TRBV4-1
clone_size: -
d_call: -

cdr3_aa: CASSQRQASTNEKLFF
cdr3_nt: TGCGCCAGCAGCCAAAGGCAGGCGTCAACTAATGAAAAACTGTTTTTT
j_call: TRBJ1-4
v_call: TRBV4-3
clone_size: -
d_call: -

cdr3_aa: CASSQPRLAGKNTGELFF
cdr3_nt: TGTGCCAGCAGCCAGCCTCGACTAGCGGGAAAAAACACCGGGGAGCTGTTTTTT
j_call: TRBJ2-2
v_call: TRBV3-1/TRBV3-2
clone_size: -
d_call: TRBD2

cdr3_aa: CASSYAKATGYTF
cdr3_nt: TGTGCCAGCAGTTATGCCAAAGCTACTGGCTACACCTTC
j_call: TRBJ1-2
v_call: TRBV6-5
clone_size: -
d_call: -

cdr3_aa: CASSGDWYNSPLHF
cdr3_nt: TGTGCCAGCAGTGGGGACTGGTATAATTCACCCCTCCACTTT
j_call: TRBJ1-6
v_call: TRBV2
clone_size: -
d_call: -

cdr3_aa: CASSPYWF
cdr3_nt: TGTGCCAGCAGCCCCTATTGGTTC
j_call: TRBJ2-7
v_call: TRBV5-8
clone_size: -
d_call: -

cdr3_aa: CASSYSPGGHQPQHF
cdr3_nt: TGTGCCAGCAGTTATTCCCCAGGGGGACACCAGCCCCAGCATTTT
j_call: TRBJ1-5
v_call: TRBV6-6
clone_size: -
d_call: TRBD1

cdr3_aa: CASSQGSGGDATNEKLFF
cdr3_nt: TGTGCCAGCAGCCAAGGATCAGGGGGCGATGCAACTAATGAAAAACTGTTTTTT
j_call: TRBJ1-4
v_call: TRBV4-2
clone_size: -
d_call: TRBD1

cdr3_aa: CASQSEGKLFF
cdr3_nt: TGTGCCAGCCAATCCGAGGGAAAACTGTTTTTT
j_call: TRBJ1-4
v_call: TRBV18
clone_size: -
d_call: -

cdr3_aa: CATSRTGGLGETQYF
cdr3_nt: TGTGCCACCAGCAGAACGGGGGGCCTGGGGGAGACCCAGTACTTC
j_call: TRBJ2-5
v_call: TRBV15
clone_size: -
d_call: -

cdr3_aa: CASSRDYGRGDTQYF
cdr3_nt: TGTGCCAGTAGTAGGGACTACGGGCGTGGAGATACGCAGTATTTT
j_call: TRBJ2-3
v_call: TRBV19
clone_size: -
d_call: TRBD2

cdr3_aa: CASSQRGPGEKLFF
cdr3_nt: TGTGCCAGTAGTCAAAGGGGTCCCGGCGAAAAACTGTTTTTT
j_call: TRBJ1-4
v_call: TRBV19
clone_size: -
d_call: -